These 2 T cell receptor beta chains came from one sample sequenced in a study of T-cell memory formation after mild COVID-19. TCRdb reprocessed the 5' RACE reads via MiXCR and lists one record per CDR3 protein. The repertoire includes tens of thousands of distinct CDR3 sequences, roughly 16% of them detected once, and approximately 40% sits in the top ten. Sequencing was performed on PBMCs or a T cell subset sorted from them (not recorded which). The receptors were sampled from a man between 18 and 29 years old who had mild COVID-19 (a few samples of this study predate the infection). Cell type and time point are not known.

V gene TRBV4-3 combines with J gene TRBJ1-6; maybe TRBD1 (5 bases). Germline V gene sequence: CDR1 LGHNA, CDR2 YSLEER. The CDR3 has 16 residues. Trimming removed 0 bases at V and 6 bases at J, with 12 bases between. The CDR3 sequence is CASSQDRQGVNSPLHF. CDR3 nucleotide sequence: TGCGCCAGCAGCCAAGATCGTCAGGGAGTTAATTCACCCCTCCACTTT.

This clonotype showed up just a few times. The rearrangement joins TRBV15 to TRBJ1-1, with D unclear. The CDR3 runs to 15 residues. V gave up 4 bases and J gave up 1 base, with 13 bases separating them. Germline lookup yields CDR1 LNHNV and CDR2 YYDKDF (reference sequence). CDR3 sequence (DNA): TGTGCCACCAGCAAGCCCCGGGAGACGAACACTGAAGCTTTCTTT. This encodes CATSKPRETNTEAFF.